The present entry profiles one TCR beta chain with its context. This clone was observed a single time. The antigen it recognizes is unknown. No base qualities exist here, and no much larger clone lies one base off it. Separate from the approximately 670-subject first cohort, the validation cohort of 95 to 150 subjects was the group to which the donors belonged. The entry originates in a study of cytomegalovirus exposure and HLA in healthy donors listed by TCRdb under 2017. Regarding the study in general: According to a later analysis, one platform produced both the roughly 120 validation repertoires and the 666 repertoires of the first cohort. The study aimed to test whether signatures of past pathogen exposure could be identified by cataloging public T cell receptors. In addition to the first cohort of around 670 subjects, a separate validation cohort of under 150 different subjects was used. The study combined high-throughput TCR immunosequencing, statistical association of individual TCRs with disease status, and machine learning to predict cytomegalovirus infection status.

General findings and caveats noted by the study authors: The study gave a list of 150 to 200 TCR beta chains associated with cytomegalovirus. In a later analysis, TCRs clustered in the first cohort were found to also tend to co-occur in the 100 to 150 validation repertoires, with about 94% of cluster scores above 0. Three of the identified cytomegalovirus-associated TCR beta chains were confirmed in vitro to be specific for cytomegalovirus antigens. The validation cohort had no HLA typing available for a later analysis, so co-occurrence within that cohort was assessed over all 130 or so repertoires. Cytomegalovirus status was reported to be diagnosed by the classifier with high specificity and sensitivity in both the original and validation cohorts. While some public TCRs were present in many individuals, most TCR sequences turned up only very rarely across donors. According to the authors, the approach could potentially be generalized to other disease states and immunological phenotypes.

Library preparation employed the immunoSEQ multiplex PCR assay. The study's processing was this. To diagnose cytomegalovirus status from the catalog of TCR beta chain sequences, a statistical classification framework was built. TCRdb retrieved this table from immuneACCESS and kept in-frame rearrangements only. Not all clones are present; in checked studies, unresolved V genes account for under half, and no reason is known for the remainder. For V, J and clone size, that table is used; D and trimming come from the DNA. The sample table holds roughly 120,000 clones, of which 85% to 90% were seen once. In total, the top ten clones hold over 1.1% of the sample. Taken from cysteine to phenylalanine, the CDR3 has 13 residues. Only CDR3 DNA is held: 39 bases, read in frame from base 1. V and J lose 0 bases and 4 bases, and a span of 5 bases separates them. CDR1 and CDR2, per the germline V gene (reference sequence), are SGHKS and YYEKEE.

Material: PBMCs. The V and J segments used are TRBV5-5 and TRBJ1-3; no confident D gene assignment can be made. The receptor comes from a woman in her 30s in good health and CMV-seropositive. The DNA sequence reads TGTGCCAGCAGCTTGGCCCAGGGAAACACCATATATTTT. It specifies CASSLAQGNTIYF.